The rows below give T cell receptor beta chains drawn from one sample of a study of early T cells in non-severe SARS-CoV-2 infection. Via MiXCR, TCRdb re-called the 5' RACE reads, giving one row per CDR3 protein. The table has tens of thousands of distinct CDR3 sequences, under 4.5% seen once; the top ten hold approximately 5.8%. Sample: whole blood. The receptors were gathered from an adult who was a healthcare worker with PCR-confirmed SARS-CoV-2 infection or an uninfected control (not recorded which). The CDR3 runs from the conserved cysteine through the conserved F or W. D genes are given only for firm matches. The listing skips clone size in some rows; elsewhere it reads once, few, many or a size class.

abundance	v_gene	d_gene	j_gene	CDR3nt	CDR3aa
many	TRBV12-5	TRBD1	TRBJ2-1	TGTGCTAGCGGACCGGGACAGGGCTTGGGTGAGCAGTTCTTC	CASGPGQGLGEQFF
many	TRBV5-4	NA	TRBJ2-3	TGTGCCAGCAGCTTTAAGGAGGGCCTCTTCACAGATACGCAGTATTTT	CASSFKEGLFTDTQYF
NA	TRBV27	NA	TRBJ2-2	TGTGCCAGCAGTCCCCCAGAGGGTACCGGGGAGCTGTTTTTT	CASSPPEGTGELFF
many	TRBV20-1	TRBD2	TRBJ2-1	TGCAGTGCTAGAGATCGGCATAGCGGGATTCCCGGCTCCTACAATGAGCAGTTCTTC	CSARDRHSGIPGSYNEQFF
many	TRBV7-3	TRBD2	TRBJ2-2	TGTGCCAGCAGCTTGGGTAGCGGGAGCGGGGAGCTGTTTTTT	CASSLGSGSGELFF
many	TRBV6-2/TRBV6-3	NA	TRBJ2-5	TGTGCCAGCAGTTACTTCGGGCAGGGAGCAGAGACCCAGTACTTC	CASSYFGQGAETQYF
many	TRBV4-3	NA	TRBJ1-5	TGCGCCAGCAGCCAAACCTCGACAGGCAATCAGCCCCAGCATTTT	CASSQTSTGNQPQHF
many	TRBV7-9	NA	TRBJ1-1	TGTGCCAGCAGAGCAGGAGACGGGACTGAAGCTTTCTTT	CASRAGDGTEAFF
many	TRBV5-1	TRBD2	TRBJ2-1	TGCGCCAGCAGCTTGTTCGGCGGGAGCTCCTACAATGAGCAGTTCTTC	CASSLFGGSSYNEQFF
few	TRBV9	TRBD1	TRBJ2-1	TGTGCCAGCTCTCCCGGGACAGGGGGCAATGAGCAGTTCTTC	CASSPGTGGNEQFF
few	TRBV7-3	TRBD1	TRBJ2-7	TGTGCCAGCAGCACAACGACAGGGGGACTCTACGAGCAGTACTTC	CASSTTTGGLYEQYF
many	TRBV7-9	NA	TRBJ1-1	TGTGCCAGCAGCTCCCCCGGGGGAGGGGACAACACTGAAGCTTTCTTT	CASSSPGGGDNTEAFF
many	TRBV7-9	TRBD1	TRBJ2-7	TGTGCCAGCAGCACCTTCGGGACAGGGGTAAACGAGCAGTACTTC	CASSTFGTGVNEQYF
NA	TRBV29-1	NA	TRBJ2-4	TGCAGCGTTGAACGTGGGGGGGCCCGGTACTTC	CSVERGGARYF
many	TRBV16	NA	TRBJ1-1	TGTGCCAGCAGCCAATCGAGGTCGGGGGGCGGAGAAGCTTTCTTT	CASSQSRSGGGEAFF
many	TRBV7-3	NA	TRBJ1-1	TGTGCCAGCAGCTTAGTTGGGGGTGACACTGAAGCTTTCTTT	CASSLVGGDTEAFF
many	TRBV4-3	TRBD1	TRBJ1-1	TGCGCCAGCAGCATGGGCCCAGGGGGCATGAACACTGAAGCTTTCTTT	CASSMGPGGMNTEAFF
many	TRBV29-1	NA	TRBJ1-2	TGCAGCGTTGAAAGGGAGGCTAACTATGGCTACACCTTC	CSVEREANYGYTF
many	TRBV20-1	TRBD2	TRBJ2-7	TGCAGTGCTAGAGAGAATTTGGGAGGGGCCTACGAGCAGTACTTC	CSARENLGGAYEQYF
NA	TRBV5-4	NA	TRBJ1-6	TGTGCCAGCAGCCGCCAAGGGGATTCACCCCTCCACTTT	CASSRQGDSPLHF
many	TRBV7-6	NA	TRBJ2-1	TGTGCCAGCAGCTTAGCCCAGACCCCGGGGGCCAGCGGTGGAAATGAGCAGTTCTTC	CASSLAQTPGASGGNEQFF
NA	TRBV5-1	TRBD1	TRBJ2-5	TGCGCCAGCAGCTTTCATGGGACAGGCCAAGAGACCCAGTACTTC	CASSFHGTGQETQYF
many	TRBV18	NA	TRBJ2-1	TGTGCCAGCTCACCCACACTAGGGGGGAATGAGCAGTTCTTC	CASSPTLGGNEQFF
many	TRBV27	TRBD2	TRBJ2-3	TGTGCCAGCGGTCTGGGACTACCCACAGATACGCAGTATTTT	CASGLGLPTDTQYF
many	TRBV7-3	NA	TRBJ2-1	TGTGCCAGCAGCCGATTAGGGGGTCCCGGGTACAATGAGCAGTTCTTC	CASSRLGGPGYNEQFF
NA	TRBV7-9	NA	TRBJ1-1	TGTGCCAGCAGCAAGACAGCGAACACTGAAGCTTTCTTT	CASSKTANTEAFF
few	TRBV20-1	NA	TRBJ2-3	TGCAGTGCTGACCTTCTTGGGACGGGCTTCGGAGATACGCAGTATTTT	CSADLLGTGFGDTQYF
NA	TRBV7-3	NA	TRBJ1-6	TGTGCCAGCAGCTTAAGCGGGACCAATTCACCCCTCCACTTT	CASSLSGTNSPLHF
many	TRBV11-2	NA	TRBJ2-7	TGTGCCAGCAGCTTAGAAGCCTTCGACAAGCAGTACTTC	CASSLEAFDKQYF
many	TRBV18	NA	TRBJ1-4	TGTGCCAGCTCACCGTGGGACCAATCTAATGAAAAACTGTTTTTT	CASSPWDQSNEKLFF
NA	TRBV19	TRBD2	TRBJ2-3	TGTGCCAGTAGTCCCGGCGGGGGTCCTAGCACAGATACGCAGTATTTT	CASSPGGGPSTDTQYF
few	TRBV5-6	NA	TRBJ2-3	TGTGCCAGCAGTCGCCTCGGGCCCCATGCTGGGTATTTT	CASSRLGPHAGYF
NA	TRBV7-6	NA	TRBJ2-7	TGTGCCAGCAGCTTAGTTCAGGAGACCTACGAGCAGTACTTC	CASSLVQETYEQYF
many	TRBV18	NA	TRBJ2-3	TGTGCCAGCACACCAAAAGGGTTTAACACAGATACGCAGTATTTT	CASTPKGFNTDTQYF
few	TRBV5-1	TRBD1	TRBJ2-7	TGCGCCAGCAGCGGCAGGGGGTCGACGGGCGAGCAGTACTTC	CASSGRGSTGEQYF
many	TRBV7-3	TRBD2	TRBJ2-3	TGTGCCAGCAGTCCACTGACTAGCGGAGTGCAGTATTTT	CASSPLTSGVQYF
NA	TRBV5-1	NA	TRBJ2-7	TGCGCCAGCAGCTTTCAGGGGGGGAACGAGCAGTACTTC	CASSFQGGNEQYF
few	TRBV3-1	NA	TRBJ2-7	TGTGCCAGCAGCCAGGACAGCTACGAGCAGTACTTC	CASSQDSYEQYF
many	TRBV20-1	NA	TRBJ2-2	TGCAGTGCTGAGGCAGGTGTGTTCACCGGGGAGCTGTTTTTT	CSAEAGVFTGELFF
many	TRBV19	NA	TRBJ1-3	TGTGCCAGTAGTATACTCTCGACCGCCAGATCTGGAAACACCATATATTTT	CASSILSTARSGNTIYF
many	TRBV27	NA	TRBJ1-6	TGTGCCAGCAAGTGGAGCTCCTATAATTCACCCCTCCACTTT	CASKWSSYNSPLHF
many	TRBV11-2	NA	TRBJ1-1	TGTGCCAGCAGCTTACCTGGACATAAAGGACGATGGAACACTGAAGCTTTCTTT	CASSLPGHKGRWNTEAFF
many	TRBV30	NA	TRBJ1-2	TGTGCCTGGAGTGTATATGGGGGGCTTACCAGGGCTGGCTACACCTTC	CAWSVYGGLTRAGYTF
many	TRBV7-9	NA	TRBJ2-3	TGTGCCAGCAGCTTAACGGCCAGGGCCTACACAGATACGCAGTATTTT	CASSLTARAYTDTQYF
many	TRBV5-8	TRBD1	TRBJ2-5	TGTGCCAGCAGCTTGGCCTGGACAGGGGGAGAGACCCAGTACTTC	CASSLAWTGGETQYF